The rows below give T cell receptor beta chains drawn from one sample of a study of blood T cell repertoires in COVID-19. The repertoire was sequenced with immunoSEQ multiplex PCR; TCRdb's copy has only in-frame clones and lacks some. The sample yields approximately 250,000 clones, under 95% seen once. Sequences were obtained from PBMCs or T cells enriched from blood (not recorded which). The receptors were gathered from a man in his forties who had been exposed to COVID-19. Each CDR3 is given with its conserved first and last residue.

v_call cdr3_aa
TRBV11-2 CASRDRGRYEQYF
TRBV5-1 CASSSSPTGGIGYGYTF
TRBV11-2 CASSPRLAVNTGELFF
TRBV6-5 CASTTRTALNEKLFF
TRBV6-2/TRBV6-3 CASSLLAGGLEQFF
TRBV13 CASSSSDRLYQETQYF
TRBV6-5 CASSRGHLYGYTF
TRBV19 CASSIGRPGTGELFF
TRBV30 CAWSVLRGLYGYTF
TRBV2 CASSRTERPYYNSPLHF
TRBV13 CASSRRGQGETQYF
TRBV6-5 CASSYDRLGSEAFF
TRBV5-6 CASSRGTGDGYTF
TRBV6-1 CASSEAPGLAGNNEQYF
TRBV19 CASSEGQGYNQPQHF
TRBV28 CASSLERGWETQYF
TRBV6-2/TRBV6-3 CASSTEFGGSYNEQFF
TRBV12-3/TRBV12-4 CASSYWGGQPQHF
TRBV6-2/TRBV6-3 CASSPRGSGANVLTF
TRBV6-4 CASSVGASGLNEQFF
TRBV30 CAWSLAGVSTDTQYF
TRBV11-2 CASSLDTGGYGYTF
TRBV18 CASSPGQGALRTEAFF
TRBV18 CASSPPGQDTDTQYF
TRBV5-4 CASSLADGPASRETQYF
TRBV7-8 CASSLVGTGIYEQYF
TRBV19 CASSIGYGPGGYTF
TRBV27 CASSVGAVATEAFF